This record covers a single T cell receptor (beta chain). Its cognate antigen is unknown. This entry is derived from a study of early T cells in non-severe SARS-CoV-2 infection. Study overall: The sequenced material was bulk RNA from unsorted whole blood, and its chains were unpaired.

Individual cDNA molecules received unique molecular identifiers. MiXCR was run by TCRdb on the 5' RACE reads, yielding one entry per CDR3 protein. Of tens of thousands of distinct CDR3 sequences in the sample, 3% to 4% were seen once. V dropped 8 bases and J dropped 5; count of bases not matched to a gene: 8. CDR3 length: 13 amino acids. The germline V gene has CDR1 SQVTM and CDR2 ANQGSEA. Study-level points and caveats: The study's VDJdb matching favored anti-spike CD8 responses and missed private and CD4 specificities.

The J gene is TRBJ2-5, the V gene TRBV29-1; TRBD1 agrees at 10 bases. This clonotype originated in an adult who was a healthcare worker with PCR-confirmed SARS-CoV-2 infection or an uninfected control (not recorded which). Sequencing used whole blood. This chain's CDR3 is CSLLTGGGETQYF. The CDR3 nucleotides are TGCAGCCTACTGACAGGGGGCGGGGAGACCCAGTACTTC.